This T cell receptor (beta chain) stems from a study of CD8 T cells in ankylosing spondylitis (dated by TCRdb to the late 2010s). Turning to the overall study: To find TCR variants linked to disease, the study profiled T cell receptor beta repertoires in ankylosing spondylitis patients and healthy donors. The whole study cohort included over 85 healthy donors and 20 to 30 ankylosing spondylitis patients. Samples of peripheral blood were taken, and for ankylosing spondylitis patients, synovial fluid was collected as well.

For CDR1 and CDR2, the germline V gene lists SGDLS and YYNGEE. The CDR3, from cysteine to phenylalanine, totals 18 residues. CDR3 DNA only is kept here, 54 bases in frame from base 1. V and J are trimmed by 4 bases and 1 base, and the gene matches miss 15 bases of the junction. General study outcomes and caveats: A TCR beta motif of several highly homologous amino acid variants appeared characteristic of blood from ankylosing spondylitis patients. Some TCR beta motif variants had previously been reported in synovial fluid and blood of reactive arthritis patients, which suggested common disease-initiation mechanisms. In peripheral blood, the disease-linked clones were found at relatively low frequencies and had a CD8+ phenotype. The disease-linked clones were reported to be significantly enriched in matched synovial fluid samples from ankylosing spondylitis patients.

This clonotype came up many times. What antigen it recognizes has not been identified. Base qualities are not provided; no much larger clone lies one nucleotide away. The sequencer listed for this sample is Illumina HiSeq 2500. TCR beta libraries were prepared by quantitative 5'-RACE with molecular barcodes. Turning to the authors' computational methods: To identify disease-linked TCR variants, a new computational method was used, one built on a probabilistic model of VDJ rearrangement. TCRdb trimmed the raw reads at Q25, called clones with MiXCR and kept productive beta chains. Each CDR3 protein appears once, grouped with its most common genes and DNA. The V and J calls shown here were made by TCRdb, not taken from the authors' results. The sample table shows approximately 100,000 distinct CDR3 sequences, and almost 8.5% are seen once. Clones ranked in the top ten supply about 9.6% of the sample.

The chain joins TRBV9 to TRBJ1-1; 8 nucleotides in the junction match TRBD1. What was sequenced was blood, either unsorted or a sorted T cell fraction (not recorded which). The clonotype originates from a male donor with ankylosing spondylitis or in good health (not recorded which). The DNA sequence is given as TGTGCCAGCAGCCCGGACCTCAGGGGGCCGGGTTGGAACACTGAAGCTTTCTTT. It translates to CASSPDLRGPGWNTEAFF.